The present TCR beta chain was sequenced within a study of cytomegalovirus exposure and HLA in healthy donors. With regard to this clone: Its target is unknown.

J lost 4 bases, V lost 3 bases, and 7 bases had no gene match. Germline V CDR1 and CDR2: SGHVS, FQNEAQ. The CDR3 runs to 15 residues. The PCR was carried out with 60 Vbeta primers and 13 Jbeta primers. As originally analysed: Later work found about 80 million unique TCR beta chains, with approximately 12 million shared. Assay: immunoSEQ multiplex PCR; the TCRdb copy retains only in-frame clones and omits some. The D gene and trimming were derived from the DNA, and the V and J assignments and clone size from that table. Of 150,000 to 200,000 clones listed, around 83% were seen once; the top ten hold about 0.98%. Study conclusions and caveats: TCR beta sequences numbering about 17,000 were associated with HLA alleles at 0.05 false discovery rate in a later analysis. Confirmation was obtained in vitro that a few CMV-associated chains are specific for CMV antigens. Both high specificity and high sensitivity reportedly marked the classifier's diagnosis of cytomegalovirus status.

The sequenced sample consisted of PBMCs. The clonotype was recovered from a girl aged 2-10 years in good health and CMV-seropositive. The chain is built from TRBV7-8 and TRBJ1-1; TRBD1 aligns across 8 bases. CDR3 bases: TGTGCCAGCAGCTTGGACAGGGTGTCGGGCACTGAAGCTTTCTTT. Its translation: CASSLDRVSGTEAFF.